A single sample is the source of the 22 T cell receptor beta chains below, sequenced in a study of T cells in tuberculosis. Using immunoSEQ multiplex PCR, the repertoire was profiled, and TCRdb retains in-frame clones only, with some absent. Among 30,000 to 45,000 clones listed, over 90% were seen once. The sequencing input was PBMCs. The receptors were sampled from a donor aged 10-29 years with latent tuberculosis or without tuberculosis infection.

This clone appeared a few times. The chain recombines TRBV19 with TRBJ2-2, with D perhaps matching TRBD2 (6 bases). Trimming stripped 5 bases from V and 7 bases from J, with 14 bases between. The V gene's germline CDR1 is LNHDA and CDR2 SQIVND (reference sequence). CDR3 length equals 14 residues. The DNA of the CDR3 is TGTGCCAGTAGTCCCCGACTAGAAAGCGGGGAGCTGTTTTTT. Its translation: CASSPRLESGELFF.

The rearrangement uses TRBV9 and TRBJ2-7; 13 positions agree with TRBD2. The V gene end was trimmed by 3 bases and the J gene end by 6 bases; junction bases not matched to a gene: 3. CDR1 and CDR2 from the germline V gene are SGDLS and YYNGEE. The CDR3 covers 14 residues. The CDR3 is CASSELAGGFEQYF. The DNA for the CDR3 is TGTGCCAGCAGCGAACTAGCGGGGGGGTTCGAGCAGTACTTC.

V usage is TRBV9 and J usage is TRBJ2-7, with 12 nucleotides matching TRBD2. Per germline, CDR1 SGDLS and CDR2 YYNGEE. V gave up 3 bases and J gave up 1 base; unmatched junction bases: 5. There are 16 residues in the CDR3. CDR3 residues: CASSGTSGDKSYEQYF. In DNA form, the CDR3 reads TGTGCCAGCAGCGGGACTAGCGGGGATAAATCCTACGAGCAGTACTTC.

V usage is TRBV30 and J usage is TRBJ1-2; 9 bases agree with TRBD1. The J segment lost 1 base and the V segment lost 3 bases, leaving 9 bases of the junction unmatched. Per germline, CDR1 GTSNPN and CDR2 SVGIG (reference sequence). The length of the CDR3 is 16 residues. This CDR3 reads CAWRPPGQGFNYGYTF. Written as DNA, the CDR3 is TGTGCCTGGAGACCGCCGGGACAGGGTTTTAACTATGGCTACACCTTC.

This chain joins TRBV7-2 and TRBJ2-7; tentatively, D is TRBD1 (5 bases). Trimming removed 4 bases from V and 0 bases from J, with 13 bases in between. This CDR3 has 15 residues. CDR1 is SGHTA and CDR2 is FQGNSA in the germline V gene. The CDR3 region is CASSSWQDTSYEQYF. The CDR3 region has the DNA TGTGCCAGCAGCTCCTGGCAGGACACCTCCTACGAGCAGTACTTC.

The chain joins TRBV7-3 to TRBJ1-2, with 8 bases fitting TRBD1. Trimming at V came to 5 bases and at J to 6 bases, leaving 5 bases not matched to a gene. Germline V lookup: CDR1 SGHTA, CDR2 FQGTGA. The CDR3 contains 13 residues. In nucleotides, the CDR3 is TGTGCCAGCAGCCGGACAGGGAAGAATGGCTACACCTTC. It encodes CASSRTGKNGYTF.

The chain combines TRBV5-4 with TRBJ1-6; D is possibly TRBD1 (5 bases). This CDR3 region has 16 residues. V lost 0 bases and J 6 bases, leaving 13 bases between the germline ends. Germline-derived CDR1 and CDR2 are SGHNT and YYREEE (reference sequence). Here the CDR3 DNA reads TGTGCCAGCAGCTTGGGAAGGGGAAGTGGTAATTCACCCCTCCACTTT. It specifies CASSLGRGSGNSPLHF.

The rearrangement links TRBV4-1 to TRBJ1-5; 7 nucleotides line up with TRBD1. The CDR3 contains 17 residues. With V trimmed by 0 bases and J by 9 bases, 14 bases remained unmatched. In germline, CDR1 is MGHRA, CDR2 YSYEKL. CDR3 in DNA: TGCGCCAGCAGCCAAGATATCAGGGGGAACCAGGGATGGCCCCAGCATTTT. It encodes CASSQDIRGNQGWPQHF.

This clone was counted a single time. This chain connects TRBV6-1 to TRBJ1-2; D unclear. The germline CDR1 and CDR2 sequences are MNHNS and SASEGT. Trimming left V 6 bases short and J 2 bases short, with 10 bases between. This CDR3 region has 13 residues. The CDR3 sequence: CASRQPFNYGYTF. The CDR3 bases are TGTGCCAGCAGACAGCCATTCAACTATGGCTACACCTTC.

This chain links TRBV30 with TRBJ1-1; the D gene is possibly TRBD1 (5 bases). V gave up 3 bases and J gave up 5 bases, with 13 bases separating them. The CDR3 consists of 13 residues. CDR1 GTSNPN and CDR2 SVGIG come from the germline V gene (reference sequence). The CDR3 spells CAWSGRGVTEAFF. Here the CDR3 DNA reads TGTGCCTGGAGCGGGAGGGGCGTAACTGAAGCTTTCTTT.

The rearrangement joins TRBV2 to TRBJ2-7, with D maybe TRBD2 (6 bases). CDR1 is SNHLY and CDR2 is FYNNEI in the germline V gene. The CDR3 is made up of 13 amino acids. V was pared by 4 bases and J by 5 bases, with 12 bases between. In DNA, the CDR3 is TGTGCCAGCAGTGTGGGACTCCAAGACGAGCAGTACTTC. Its translation is CASSVGLQDEQYF.

This chain's CDR3 is CAADRGPRQPQHF. In DNA form, the CDR3 reads TGTGCCGCCGACAGGGGGCCCCGTCAGCCCCAGCATTTT. J is TRBJ1-5 and V is TRBV6-1, with 10 nucleotides matching TRBD1. Trimming cost V 11 bases and J 6 bases; bases outside gene matches: 7. The V gene's germline CDR1 is MNHNS and CDR2 SASEGT. The CDR3 has 13 residues.

This rearrangement joins TRBV19 to TRBJ2-2; 10 nucleotides line up with TRBD2. Germline V gene lookup returns CDR1 LNHDA and CDR2 SQIVND (reference sequence). J gave up 6 bases and V 5 bases, and 6 bases lay outside the gene matches. This CDR3 contains 15 residues. CDR3 amino acids: CASSPSGGVSGELFF. The CDR3 bases are TGTGCCAGTAGTCCTAGCGGGGGAGTTTCCGGGGAGCTGTTTTTT.

The chain employs TRBV6-4 and TRBJ2-6; TRBD1 aligns across 7 bases. Germline CDR1 MRHNA, CDR2 SNTAGT. The CDR3 consists of 17 residues. The ends lost 2 bases at V and 0 bases at J; junction bases unmatched: 4. The CDR3 bases are TGTGCCAGCAGTGACAGGGCAGGGGGCTCTGGGGCCAACGTCCTGACTTTC. Its translation is CASSDRAGGSGANVLTF.

V usage is TRBV9 and J usage is TRBJ2-1; 8 nucleotides align to TRBD2. The germline V gene has CDR1 SGDLS and CDR2 YYNGEE. There are 15 residues in the CDR3. V dropped 4 bases and J dropped 7; count of bases not matched to a gene: 10. CDR3 sequence: CASSHGGATGNEQFF. Written as DNA, the CDR3 is TGTGCCAGCAGCCACGGGGGGGCCACCGGGAATGAGCAGTTCTTC. The full variable domain, in which reference TRBV9 and TRBJ2-1 provide the parts outside the CDR3, is DSGVTQTPKHLITATGQRVTLRCSPRSGDLSVYWYQQSLDQGLQFLIQYYNGEERAKGNILERFSAQQFPDLHSELNLSSLELGDSALYFCASSHGGATGNEQFFGPGTRLTVL.

The chain links TRBV29-1 to TRBJ2-3; D remains unclear. Looked up from germline, CDR1 is SQVTM and CDR2 is ANQGSEA. Trimming pared 5 bases from V and 5 bases from J, leaving 8 bases between. The CDR3 is 11 residues long. The CDR3 sequence: CSVTSLDTQYF. CDR3 bases: TGCAGCGTTACAAGTTTAGATACGCAGTATTTT.

The J gene is TRBJ1-5, the V gene TRBV30; 8 bases fit TRBD1. Germline-derived CDR1 and CDR2 are GTSNPN and SVGIG (reference sequence). The CDR3 covers 13 residues. CDR3 bases: TGTGCTTCAGGGGGCGAATCGAATCAGCCCCAGCATTTT. Its translation is CASGGESNQPQHF. Complete variable domain (other parts from reference TRBV30 and TRBJ1-5): SQTIHQWPATLVQPVGSPLSLECTVEGTSNPNLYWYRQAAGRGLQLLFYSVGIGQISSEVPQNLSASRPQDRQFILSSKKLLLSDSGFYLCASGGESNQPQHFGDGTRLSIL.

The chain joins TRBV6-1 to TRBJ1-5; 8 bases map to TRBD1. The CDR3 spans 15 residues. Germline-derived CDR1 and CDR2 are MNHNS and SASEGT. The V segment lost 2 bases and the J segment 1 base; nucleotides outside the gene matches: 1. This chain's CDR3 is CASSEQGASNQPQHF. The DNA of the CDR3 is TGTGCCAGCAGTGAACAGGGGGCGAGCAATCAGCCCCAGCATTTT.

The V gene is TRBV30, the J gene TRBJ1-2; D ambiguous. CDR1 GTSNPN and CDR2 SVGIG come from the germline V gene (reference sequence). Deletions cut 3 bases from V and 7 bases from J, with 6 bases between. CDR3 size: 10 residues. The CDR3 DNA sequence: TGTGCCTGGAGAGAGTTTGGCTACACCTTC. Protein: CAWREFGYTF. Full variable domain (missing parts from reference TRBV30 and TRBJ1-2): SQTIHQWPATLVQPVGSPLSLECTVEGTSNPNLYWYRQAAGRGLQLLFYSVGIGQISSEVPQNLSASRPQDRQFILSSKKLLLSDSGFYLCAWREFGYTFGSGTRLTVV.

The rearrangement uses TRBV5-4 and TRBJ1-6; 8 nucleotides align to TRBD1. The germline V gene has CDR1 SGHNT and CDR2 YYREEE (reference sequence). The J segment lost 6 bases and the V segment lost 4 bases, leaving 9 bases of the junction unmatched. CDR3 length: 16 amino acids. The CDR3 spells CASSGGTGIGNSPLHF. CDR3 bases: TGTGCCAGCAGCGGCGGGACAGGAATCGGTAATTCACCCCTCCACTTT.

This clone has a single count. The V and J genes are TRBV25-1 and TRBJ2-7; tentatively, D is TRBD1 (5 bases). V lost 1 base and J lost 7, with 14 bases in between. CDR3 length: 14 residues. The germline gives CDR1 MGHDK, CDR2 SYGVNS. CDR3 in DNA: TGTGCCAGCAGTGAATTTAAGGGGCGAACGGAGCAGTACTTC. It yields the protein CASSEFKGRTEQYF.

This clone was counted only a few times. Here the CDR3 reads CAWSSGDTQYF. CDR3 DNA sequence: TGTGCCTGGTCCTCGGGGGATACGCAGTATTTT. The V gene is TRBV30, the J gene TRBJ2-3, with D possibly being TRBD2 (5 bases). This CDR3 comprises 11 residues. Trimming took 5 bases from V and 6 from J, leaving 9 bases between them. Germline V gene sequence: CDR1 GTSNPN, CDR2 SVGIG (reference sequence).